This TCR beta chain emerged from a study of cytomegalovirus exposure and HLA in healthy donors. Whole-study context: Researchers found that approximately 85% of under 450 genotyped donors fell within the Caucasian-associated ancestry cluster.

CDR3 length: 15 residues. Germline V gene data show CDR1 as MNHNS and CDR2 as SASEGT. The primer mix had 60 Vbeta and 13 Jbeta primers. TCRdb's copy holds only in-frame clones and misses some; the assay was immunoSEQ multiplex PCR. The sample has 98,000 or so clones, about three quarters seen once. The study's findings and limits: Whilst most TCR sequences proved rare, a subset of public TCRs occurred across many donors. It has been reported that TCR beta sequences accurately predicted the HLA-A and HLA-B alleles of most subjects. The authors later linked a missense DCLRE1C variant to TCR beta V- and J-gene trimming.

Notes on this clone: Antigen unknown.

The chain employs TRBV6-1 and TRBJ1-2, with a possible D match to TRBD1 (6 bases). Material: PBMCs. The sequence was obtained from a man in his fifties or sixties in good health and CMV-seropositive. CDR3 in DNA: TGTCTAACTTGGGCAGGGGATTTTTTGAACTATGGCTACACCTTC. Its protein is CLTWAGDFLNYGYTF.